The 7 T cell receptor beta chains reported below all come from one sample, sequenced in a study of T-cell memory formation after mild COVID-19 (dated by TCRdb to 2020 to 2023). Library preparation used 5' RACE. Instrument used: Illumina NovaSeq 6000. TCRdb itself trimmed the public reads at Q25 with fastp, ran MiXCR and retained productive beta chains. Rows are unified per CDR3 protein, each entry keeping the most common DNA and genes. Across this sample there are over 150,000 distinct CDR3 sequences, with around a fifth seen only once. The ten largest clones capture 23% of the sample. The specimen was PBMCs or a T cell subset sorted from them (not recorded which). The receptors were gathered from an adult woman who had mild COVID-19 (a few samples of this study predate the infection). The sample titles of this study are shuffled in the database, so cell type and time point are left out; the donor was told from shared clones.

The chain links TRBV15 to TRBJ2-3; no clear D. Germline V lookup: CDR1 LNHNV, CDR2 YYDKDF (reference sequence). This CDR3 is built from 13 residues. V lost 0 bases, J lost 4 bases, and 5 bases lay in between. The chain's CDR3 is CATSRDYADTQYF. The CDR3 region has the DNA TGTGCCACCAGCAGAGATTATGCAGATACGCAGTATTTT.

This clonotype was counted between two and nine times. V usage is TRBV27 and J usage is TRBJ2-7; 10 positions agree with TRBD1. The germline V gene has CDR1 MNHEY and CDR2 SMNVEV (reference sequence). The CDR3 runs to 15 residues. After removal of 7 bases from V and 6 bases from J, the junction contained 12 bases not matched to a gene. The CDR3, as DNA: TGTGCCAGCATTCCCGGACAGGGGGGATTGGGCGAGCAGTACTTC. Its protein is CASIPGQGGLGEQYF.

The CDR3: CASSHLAGRTDTQYF. The CDR3 DNA reads as TGTGCCAGCAGCCATCTAGCGGGAAGGACAGATACGCAGTATTTT. The V gene is TRBV7-8, the J gene TRBJ2-3, with 9 nucleotides matching TRBD2. The V segment lost 5 bases and the J segment 3 bases; nucleotides outside the gene matches: 6. CDR3 length: 15 residues. Germline values: CDR1 SGHVS, CDR2 FQNEAQ.

The chain has TRBV7-9 and TRBJ2-1; 8 nucleotides line up with TRBD2. Germline values: CDR1 SEHNR, CDR2 FQNEAQ (reference sequence). The J segment lost 4 bases and the V segment lost 2 bases, leaving 10 bases of the junction unmatched. The CDR3 sequence is 17 residues long. CDR3 residues: CASSLPVGLAGYNEQFF. In DNA form, the CDR3 reads TGTGCCAGCAGCTTACCCGTGGGGCTAGCGGGTTACAATGAGCAGTTCTTC.

This clonotype turned up a few times. The chain has TRBV10-3 and TRBJ2-3; TRBD2 matches at 8 bases. CDR3 length: 17 amino acids. The germline V gene encodes CDR1 ENHRY and CDR2 SYGVKD. Unmatched junction bases numbered 12, after V lost 3 bases and J lost 4 bases. This CDR3 reads CAISDLGGSGVSDTQYF. As DNA, the CDR3 is TGTGCCATCAGTGACCTCGGCGGTAGCGGGGTATCAGATACGCAGTATTTT.

The rearrangement joins TRBV7-9 to TRBJ2-7, with a weak D call TRBD2 (5 bases). Germline V lookup: CDR1 SEHNR, CDR2 FQNEAQ (reference sequence). The CDR3 runs 12 residues. V lost 1 base to trimming and J lost 11 bases, with 12 bases between them. CDR3 DNA: TGTGCCAGCAGCTTAGGGGTTGCGGAGGAGTACTTC. The encoded protein is CASSLGVAEEYF. The variable domain in full, with the rest retrieved from reference TRBV7-9 and TRBJ2-7, is DTGVSQNPRHKITKRGQNVTFRCDPISEHNRLYWYRQTLGQGPEFLTYFQNEAQLEKSRLLSDRFSAERPKGSFSTLEIQRTEQGDSAMYLCASSLGVAEEYFGPGTRLTVT.

The chain combines TRBV7-9 with TRBJ1-4; D unclear. V was cut by 4 bases and J by 2 bases, with 8 bases left in between. This CDR3 has 14 amino acids. Per germline, CDR1 SEHNR and CDR2 FQNEAQ (reference sequence). The DNA for the CDR3 is TGTGCCAGCAGCTCCAGGACCACTAATGAAAAACTGTTTTTT. Amino acids: CASSSRTTNEKLFF.